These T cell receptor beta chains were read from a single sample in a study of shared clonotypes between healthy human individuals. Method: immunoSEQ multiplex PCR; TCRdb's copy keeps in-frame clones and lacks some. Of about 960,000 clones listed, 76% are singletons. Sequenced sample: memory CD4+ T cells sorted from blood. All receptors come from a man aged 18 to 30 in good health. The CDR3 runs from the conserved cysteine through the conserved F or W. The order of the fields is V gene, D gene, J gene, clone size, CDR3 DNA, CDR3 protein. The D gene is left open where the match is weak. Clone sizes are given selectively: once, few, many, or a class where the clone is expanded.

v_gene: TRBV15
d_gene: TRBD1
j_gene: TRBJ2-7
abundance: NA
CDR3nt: TGTGCCACCTGGAACCGGGACAGGGAATCCTACGAGCAGTACTTC
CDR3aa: CATWNRDRESYEQYF

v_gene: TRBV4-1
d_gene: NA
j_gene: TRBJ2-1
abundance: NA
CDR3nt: TGCGCCAGCAGCCAGGCGAAAGGAGGGGGCTTCTCCTACAATGAGCAGTTCTTC
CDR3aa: CASSQAKGGGFSYNEQFF

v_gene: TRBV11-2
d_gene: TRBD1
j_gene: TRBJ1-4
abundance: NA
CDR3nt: TGTGCCAGCAGCACTGGCAGGGGGCTAAGCGAAAAACTGTTTTTT
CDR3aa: CASSTGRGLSEKLFF

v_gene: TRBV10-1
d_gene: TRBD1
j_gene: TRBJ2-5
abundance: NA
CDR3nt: TGCGCCAGCAGTGAGTCGGGTTTGCCAGGGGGCCAGGAGACCCAGTACTTC
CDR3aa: CASSESGLPGGQETQYF

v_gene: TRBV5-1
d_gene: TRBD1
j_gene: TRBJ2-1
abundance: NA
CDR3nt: TGCGCCAGCAGTTGGGACAGGGCCTACAATGAGCAGTTCTTC
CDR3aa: CASSWDRAYNEQFF

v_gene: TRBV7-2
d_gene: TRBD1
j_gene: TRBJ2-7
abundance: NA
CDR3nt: TGTGCCAGCAGCCCAGGGGGACCCTACGAGCAGTACTTC
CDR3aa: CASSPGGPYEQYF

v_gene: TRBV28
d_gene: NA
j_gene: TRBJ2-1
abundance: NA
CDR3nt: TGTGCTTCCCGGTTCGGTTTATTCTATGAGCAGTTCTTC
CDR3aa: CASRFGLFYEQFF

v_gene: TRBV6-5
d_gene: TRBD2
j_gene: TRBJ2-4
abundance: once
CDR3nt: TGTGCCAGCAGCCCGAGCGGGAGGGCGCACATTCAGTACTTC
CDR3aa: CASSPSGRAHIQYF

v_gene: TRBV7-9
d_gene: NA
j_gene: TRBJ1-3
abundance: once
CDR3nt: TGTGCCAGCAGCTTGGGGGTCGGAAACACCATATATTTT
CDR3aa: CASSLGVGNTIYF

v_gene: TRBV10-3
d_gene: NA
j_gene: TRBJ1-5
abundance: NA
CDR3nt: TGTGCCATCAGCCCCGACGGCAATCAGCCCCAGCATTTT
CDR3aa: CAISPDGNQPQHF

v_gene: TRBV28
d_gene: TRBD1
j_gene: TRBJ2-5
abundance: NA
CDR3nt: TGTGCCAGCAGTTCACGGACAGGGGGGGTCGGGGAGACCCAGTACTTC
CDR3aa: CASSSRTGGVGETQYF

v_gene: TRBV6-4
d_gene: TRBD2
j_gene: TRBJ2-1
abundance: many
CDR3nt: TGTGCCAGCAGTGACTCTAGCGGGGGGGCCAATGAGCAGTTCTTC
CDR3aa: CASSDSSGGANEQFF

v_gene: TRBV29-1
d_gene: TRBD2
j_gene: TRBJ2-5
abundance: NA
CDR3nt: TGCAGCGGGGCCTTAGCGGGAGGAAAAGAGACCCAGTACTTC
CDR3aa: CSGALAGGKETQYF

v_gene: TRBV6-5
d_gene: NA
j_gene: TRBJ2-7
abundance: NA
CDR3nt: TGTGCCAGTAATCCCCCAGGGAGCTCCTACGAGCAGTACTTC
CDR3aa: CASNPPGSSYEQYF

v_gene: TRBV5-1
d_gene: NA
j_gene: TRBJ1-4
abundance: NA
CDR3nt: TGCGCCAGCACTCCTGGCCTTGGAATAGAAAAACTGTTTTTT
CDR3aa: CASTPGLGIEKLFF

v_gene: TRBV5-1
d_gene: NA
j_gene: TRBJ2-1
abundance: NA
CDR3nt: TGCGCCAGCAGCTTAGACAGGCCCGGCAATGAGCAGTTCTTC
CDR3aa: CASSLDRPGNEQFF

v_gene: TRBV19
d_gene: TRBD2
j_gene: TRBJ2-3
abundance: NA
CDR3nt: TGTGCCAGTAGTTCCCGCGGGAGGTTCACAGATACGCAGTATTTT
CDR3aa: CASSSRGRFTDTQYF

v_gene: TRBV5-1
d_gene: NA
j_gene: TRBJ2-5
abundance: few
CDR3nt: TGCGCCAGCAGCCAACAAGAGACCCAGTACTTC
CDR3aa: CASSQQETQYF

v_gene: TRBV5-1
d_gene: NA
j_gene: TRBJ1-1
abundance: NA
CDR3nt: TGCGCCAGCAGCTTGGGGGAGACAATGGGTGAAGCTTTCTTT
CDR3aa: CASSLGETMGEAFF

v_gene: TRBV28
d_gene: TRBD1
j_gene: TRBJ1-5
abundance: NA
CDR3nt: TGTGCCAGCAGTTTAGGTGGACAGGGGGCGCGTCAGCCCCAGCATTTT
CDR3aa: CASSLGGQGARQPQHF

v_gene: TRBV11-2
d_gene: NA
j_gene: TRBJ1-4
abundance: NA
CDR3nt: TGTGCCGGCAGTCAGGGAGGGGGTCCTAATGAAAAACTGTTTTTT
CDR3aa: CAGSQGGGPNEKLFF

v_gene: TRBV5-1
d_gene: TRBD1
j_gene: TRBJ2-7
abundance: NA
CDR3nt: TGCGCCAGCAGCAACACCCCGGGACAGGCCTCCTACGAGCAGTACTTC
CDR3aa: CASSNTPGQASYEQYF

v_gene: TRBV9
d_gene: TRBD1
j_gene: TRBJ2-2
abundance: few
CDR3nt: TGTGCCAGCGCAAGGACAGGGGTCGGCACCGGGGAGCTGTTTTTT
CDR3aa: CASARTGVGTGELFF

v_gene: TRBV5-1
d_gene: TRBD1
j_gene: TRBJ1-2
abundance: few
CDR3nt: TGCGCCAGCAGCTTGGGGACGGGACAGGGAGGCTATGGCTACACCTTC
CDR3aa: CASSLGTGQGGYGYTF

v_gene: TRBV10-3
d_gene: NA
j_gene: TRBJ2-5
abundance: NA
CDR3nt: TGTGCCATCAGTGAGGCAAATCAAGAGACCCAGTACTTC
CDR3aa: CAISEANQETQYF

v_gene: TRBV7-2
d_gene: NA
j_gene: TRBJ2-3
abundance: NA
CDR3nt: TGTGCCAGCAGCCCTCCCTATGATGGTACGCAGTATTTT
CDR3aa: CASSPPYDGTQYF

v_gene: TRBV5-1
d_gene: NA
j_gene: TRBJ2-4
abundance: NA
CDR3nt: TGCGCCAGCAGCTTGGGAATTTGGGCGTCTAGTAGCGTCAACATTCAGTACTTC
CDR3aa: CASSLGIWASSSVNIQYF

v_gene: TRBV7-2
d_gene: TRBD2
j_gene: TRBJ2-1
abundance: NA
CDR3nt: TGTGCCAGCAGCATAGTGGGCGGGAGGGCCGTTAATGAGCAGTTCTTC
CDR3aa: CASSIVGGRAVNEQFF

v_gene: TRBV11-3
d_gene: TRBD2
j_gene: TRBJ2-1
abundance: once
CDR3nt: TGTGCCAGCAGCCCAGCCTCTAGCGGAAAATACAATGAGCAGTTCTTC
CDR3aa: CASSPASSGKYNEQFF

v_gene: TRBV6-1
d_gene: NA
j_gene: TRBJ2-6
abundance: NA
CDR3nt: TGTGCCAGCAGTGTACCAGGGCACCGCTCTGGGGCCAACGTCCTGACTTTC
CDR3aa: CASSVPGHRSGANVLTF

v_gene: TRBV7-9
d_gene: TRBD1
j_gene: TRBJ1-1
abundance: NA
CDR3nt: TGTGCCAGCAGACCGGGACAGGGGGGTTACACTGAAGCTTTCTTT
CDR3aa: CASRPGQGGYTEAFF

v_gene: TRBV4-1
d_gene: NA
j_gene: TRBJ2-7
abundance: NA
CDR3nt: TGCGCCAGCAGCCAAGCCGGGACCGGACCCTACGAGCAGTACTTC
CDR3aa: CASSQAGTGPYEQYF

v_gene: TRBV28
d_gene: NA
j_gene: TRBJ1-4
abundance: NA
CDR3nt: TGTGCCAGCCAGTTGAGTCGTGGGGGCTATGAAAAACTGTTTTTT
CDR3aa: CASQLSRGGYEKLFF

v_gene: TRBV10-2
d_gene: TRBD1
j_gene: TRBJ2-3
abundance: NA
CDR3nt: TGCGCCAGCAGGCCGGGACAGGGGGCCAATACGCAGTATTTT
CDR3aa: CASRPGQGANTQYF

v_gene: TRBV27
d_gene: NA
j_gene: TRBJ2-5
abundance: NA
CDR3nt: TGTGCCAGCAGTTTTTGGGGGGCCGGAGAGACCCAGTACTTC
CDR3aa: CASSFWGAGETQYF

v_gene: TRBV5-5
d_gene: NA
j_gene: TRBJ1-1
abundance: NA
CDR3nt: TGTGCCAGCAGCATCCAGCCGAACACTGAAGCTTTCTTT
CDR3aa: CASSIQPNTEAFF

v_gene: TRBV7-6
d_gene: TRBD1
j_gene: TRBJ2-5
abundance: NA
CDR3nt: TGTGCCAGCAGCTTAAGGACAGGGATAGAGACCCAGTACTTC
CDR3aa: CASSLRTGIETQYF

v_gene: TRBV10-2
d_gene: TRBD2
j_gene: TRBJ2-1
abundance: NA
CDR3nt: TGCGCCAGCAGTGAGGTGGGGGGGAACAATGAGCAGTTCTTC
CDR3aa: CASSEVGGNNEQFF

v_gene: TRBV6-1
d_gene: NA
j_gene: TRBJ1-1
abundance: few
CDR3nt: TGTGCCAGCAGTTCCCCGAACAGGAACACTGAAGCTTTCTTT
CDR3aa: CASSSPNRNTEAFF

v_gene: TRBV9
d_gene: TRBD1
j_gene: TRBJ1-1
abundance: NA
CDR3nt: TGTGCCAGCAGCGTAGGGGACAGAGGCACTGAAGCTTTCTTT
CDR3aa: CASSVGDRGTEAFF

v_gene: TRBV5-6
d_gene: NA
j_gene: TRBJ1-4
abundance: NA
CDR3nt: TGTGCCAGCAGCTTGGCAGGGGTTCGGGAAAAACTGTTTTTT
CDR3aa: CASSLAGVREKLFF

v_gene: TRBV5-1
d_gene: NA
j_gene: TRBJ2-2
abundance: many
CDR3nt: TGCGCCAGCAGCTTGGCTGGACACCCGAACACCGGGGAGCTGTTTTTT
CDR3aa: CASSLAGHPNTGELFF

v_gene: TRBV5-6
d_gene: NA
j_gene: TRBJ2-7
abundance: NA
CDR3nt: TGTGCCAGCAGCAAGTTGCGGGGTCCTCAGGGGGAGCAGTACTTC
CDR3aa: CASSKLRGPQGEQYF

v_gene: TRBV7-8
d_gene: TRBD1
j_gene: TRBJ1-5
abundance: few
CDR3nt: TGTGCCAGCAGCCTAGGGACAGGGGGCTTCGGTCAGCCCCAGCATTTT
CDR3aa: CASSLGTGGFGQPQHF

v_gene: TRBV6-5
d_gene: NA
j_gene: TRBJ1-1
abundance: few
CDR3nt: TGTGCCAGCAGTACCGGGTCTGAAGCTTTCTTT
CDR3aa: CASSTGSEAFF

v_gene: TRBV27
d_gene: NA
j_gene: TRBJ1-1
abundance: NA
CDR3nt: TGTGCCAGCAGTCCCCGGCGGACAGACGGCTACACTGAAGCTTTCTTT
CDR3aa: CASSPRRTDGYTEAFF

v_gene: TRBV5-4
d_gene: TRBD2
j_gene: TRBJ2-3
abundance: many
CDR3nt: TGTGCCAGCAGCTTGGCCCCTAGCGGGGTCACAGATACGCAGTATTTT
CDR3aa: CASSLAPSGVTDTQYF

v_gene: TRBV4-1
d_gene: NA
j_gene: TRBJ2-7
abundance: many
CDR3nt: TGCGCCAGCAGCCAAGCCTACGAGCAGTACTTC
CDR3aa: CASSQAYEQYF

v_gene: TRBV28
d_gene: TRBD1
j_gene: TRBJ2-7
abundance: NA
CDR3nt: TGTGCCAGCAGTGTACCGGGACAGGGGTTATACGAGCAGTACTTC
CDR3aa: CASSVPGQGLYEQYF

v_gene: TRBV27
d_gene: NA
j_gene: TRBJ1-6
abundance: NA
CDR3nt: TGTGCCAGCAGTGACCCCCTCCGGGATCCTAATTCACCCCTCCACTTT
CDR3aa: CASSDPLRDPNSPLHF

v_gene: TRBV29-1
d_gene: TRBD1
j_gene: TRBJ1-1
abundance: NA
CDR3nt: TGCAGCGTAGGGCGTTTAAGGACAGGGGGCCTGAACACTGAAGCTTTCTTT
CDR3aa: CSVGRLRTGGLNTEAFF

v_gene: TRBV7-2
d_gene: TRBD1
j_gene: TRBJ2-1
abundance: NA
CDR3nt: TGTGCCAGCGAGGGACCGGGACAGGGACAGTTCTTC
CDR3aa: CASEGPGQGQFF